These 30 T cell receptor beta chains originate from one sample sequenced in a study of CD8 T cells in Susac syndrome (dated by TCRdb to between 2018 and 2021). The method was the immunoSEQ multiplex PCR assay. RNA was extracted using the RNeasy kit, and roughly 0.5 to 1 microgram was reverse transcribed with random hexamers. The raw public reads went through TCRdb reprocessing: fastp at Q25, MiXCR clone calling, in-frame beta chains kept. Every distinct CDR3 protein forms one entry, paired with its most common genes and DNA. This sample comprises about 150,000 distinct CDR3 sequences, approximately 94% of them detected only once. More than 0.2% of the sample lies in the top ten. The sequenced sample was CD8+ T cells from PBMCs. Receptors were obtained from a human donor with multiple sclerosis.

This chain links TRBV5-6 with TRBJ2-7; D may match TRBD1 or TRBD2 (6 bases each). V lost 3 bases and J 4 bases, leaving 17 bases between the germline ends. There are 15 residues in the CDR3. Germline V gene sequence: CDR1 SGHDT, CDR2 YYEEEE. CDR3 sequence: CASSYGQREAYEQYF. CDR3 coding DNA: TGTGCCAGCAGCTACGGACAGAGGGAGGCGTACGAGCAGTACTTC.

This clonotype has more than one count but fewer than ten. This chain connects TRBV3-1 to TRBJ1-2; D is perhaps TRBD1 (6 bases). The CDR3 extends over 14 amino acids. Germline CDR1 and CDR2: LGHDT and YNNKEL (reference sequence). The V end lost 4 bases, the J end lost 4 bases, and 13 bases lay between the germline ends. DNA for the CDR3: TGTGCCAGCAGCCCTCGAACAGGGTTCTATGGCTACACCTTC. Translated: CASSPRTGFYGYTF.

On this clonotype: The limits of the CDR3 on the DNA are not certain, so only TCRdb's listed CDR3 is given. V gene TRBV27 combines with J gene TRBJ1-1. Germline-derived CDR1 and CDR2 are MNHEY and SMNVEV (reference sequence). A total of 14 residues make up the CDR3, ends included. The CDR3 sequence: CASSLVGSGTEPFF.

V usage is TRBV7-2 and J usage is TRBJ2-1; no definite D call. CDR1 and CDR2 from the germline V gene are SGHTA and FQGNSA. The length of the CDR3 is 16 residues. V was pared by 5 bases and J by 0 bases, with 14 bases between. This CDR3 reads CASSTGPYYSYNEQFF. The CDR3 bases are TGTGCCAGCAGCACTGGACCCTATTACTCCTACAATGAGCAGTTCTTC.

This rearrangement joins TRBV19 to TRBJ2-3, with D possibly being TRBD1 or TRBD2 (5 bases each). The CDR3 spans 17 residues. Germline CDR1 is LNHDA and CDR2 is SQIVND (reference sequence). The V gene lost 2 bases and the J gene lost 1 base, with 16 bases spanning the gap. The DNA of the CDR3 is TGTGCCAGTAGTATACCGCCCCAGGGAGAGGGCACAGATACGCAGTATTTT. It codes for CASSIPPQGEGTDTQYF.

The V call is TRBV14, the J call TRBJ1-2, with no clear D. In germline, CDR1 is SGHDN, CDR2 FVKESK. Trimming shortened V by 1 base and J by 6 bases, and 9 bases separated the two germline ends. CDR3 length: 13 amino acids. CDR3 coding DNA: TGTGCCAGCAGCCAAGGGAACCTCAATGGCTACACCTTC. Amino acid sequence: CASSQGNLNGYTF.

The V and J genes are TRBV7-9 and TRBJ2-7, with 8 bases aligning to TRBD1. Unmatched junction bases numbered 5, after V lost 4 bases and J lost 3 bases. Per the germline V gene, CDR1 is SEHNR and CDR2 is FQNEAQ (reference sequence). The CDR3 runs to 14 residues. The CDR3 coding sequence is TGTGCCAGCAGCTCCGGGGACAGGTTCTACGAGCAGTACTTC. It encodes CASSSGDRFYEQYF.

This sequence joins TRBV7-9 and TRBJ2-5, with 8 nucleotides matching TRBD1. Unmatched junction bases numbered 8, after V lost 5 bases and J lost 0 bases. The CDR3 runs to 16 residues. The germline CDR1 and CDR2 sequences are SEHNR and FQNEAQ (reference sequence). CDR3 protein: CASSNWTGRYQETQYF. CDR3 DNA sequence: TGTGCCAGCAGCAATTGGACAGGGAGGTACCAAGAGACCCAGTACTTC. Full variable domain (rest looked up from reference TRBV7-9 and TRBJ2-5): DTGVSQNPRHKITKRGQNVTFRCDPISEHNRLYWYRQTLGQGPEFLTYFQNEAQLEKSRLLSDRFSAERPKGSFSTLEIQRTEQGDSAMYLCASSNWTGRYQETQYFGPGTRLLVL.

The rearrangement uses TRBV9 and TRBJ1-1; a possible D gene is TRBD1 (5 bases). The CDR3 extends over 14 amino acids. Germline V gives CDR1 SGDLS, CDR2 YYNGEE. V lost 0 bases and J 1 base, leaving 7 bases between the germline ends. CDR3 nucleotides: TGTGCCAGCAGCGTAGGGGACGGGAACACTGAAGCTTTCTTT. Residues: CASSVGDGNTEAFF.

The CDR3 reads CASSQGGGGRNEQFF. DNA for the CDR3: TGTGCCAGCAGCCAAGGTGGCGGGGGGCGCAATGAGCAGTTCTTC. V usage is TRBV4-2 and J usage is TRBJ2-1, with 8 nucleotides matching TRBD2. From germline, CDR1 is LGHNA and CDR2 YNFKEQ. The CDR3 length is 15 residues. V dropped 1 base and J dropped 6; count of bases not matched to a gene: 5.

J is TRBJ1-2 and V is TRBV20-1; TRBD1 matches 9 bases. This CDR3 region has 17 residues. Germline lookup yields CDR1 DFQATT and CDR2 SNEGSKA (reference sequence). J lost 9 bases, V lost 0 bases, and 17 bases had no gene match. CDR3 in DNA: TGCAGTGCTAGAGAAGCCGGGACAGGGCCGACCGGGTTTAGCTACACCTTC. It codes for CSAREAGTGPTGFSYTF.

V usage is TRBV3-1 and J usage is TRBJ2-2; D may be TRBD1 (6 bases). CDR1 is LGHDT, CDR2 YNNKEL, per germline (reference sequence). The CDR3 sequence is 14 residues long. Trimming stripped 3 bases from V and 8 bases from J, with 13 bases between. DNA of the CDR3: TGTGCCAGCAGCCATATTAGAGGGACAGGGGAGCTGTTTTTT. Encoded protein: CASSHIRGTGELFF.

Here the CDR3 reads CASSPVATPQEQFF. CDR3 sequence (DNA): TGTGCCAGCAGTCCGGTGGCGACTCCTCAAGAGCAGTTCTTC. The J gene is TRBJ2-1, the V gene TRBV7-9; no clear D. Germline CDR1 SEHNR, CDR2 FQNEAQ (reference sequence). V shed 6 bases and J shed 10 bases, with 19 bases lying between them. The CDR3 covers 14 residues. The entire variable domain, with the rest obtained from reference TRBV7-9 and TRBJ2-1, is as follows: DTGVSQNPRHKITKRGQNVTFRCDPISEHNRLYWYRQTLGQGPEFLTYFQNEAQLEKSRLLSDRFSAERPKGSFSTLEIQRTEQGDSAMYLCASSPVATPQEQFFGPGTRLTVL.

The gene calls are TRBV30 and TRBJ1-5, with a possible D match to TRBD1 (6 bases). Per the germline V gene, CDR1 is GTSNPN and CDR2 is SVGIG (reference sequence). Trimming pared 4 bases from V and 5 bases from J, leaving 12 bases between. The CDR3 is made up of 13 amino acids. Written as DNA, the CDR3 is TGTGCCTGGAAGAGAGGGGGAGATCAGCCCCAGCATTTT. Translated: CAWKRGGDQPQHF. Looking up the rest from reference TRBV30 and TRBJ1-5 gives the full variable domain: SQTIHQWPATLVQPVGSPLSLECTVEGTSNPNLYWYRQAAGRGLQLLFYSVGIGQISSEVPQNLSASRPQDRQFILSSKKLLLSDSGFYLCAWKRGGDQPQHFGDGTRLSIL.

This clonotype came up once. The V gene is TRBV27, the J gene TRBJ2-7; no definite D call. Trimming cost V 2 bases and J 7 bases, with 12 bases left between them. CDR3 length: 13 residues. Germline V lookup: CDR1 MNHEY, CDR2 SMNVEV (reference sequence). CDR3 in amino acids: CASSLGNVREQYF. CDR3 DNA sequence: TGTGCCAGCAGTTTAGGCAACGTTCGGGAGCAGTACTTC.

The chain is built from TRBV3-1 and TRBJ2-1, with D unresolved. Trimming pared 0 bases from V and 2 bases from J, leaving 20 bases between. The CDR3 covers 19 residues. Germline-derived CDR1 and CDR2 are LGHDT and YNNKEL (reference sequence). The CDR3 DNA reads as TGTGCCAGCAGCCAAGATCTATCCAAACACGGATCCCCCTACAATGAGCAGTTCTTC. Its protein product is CASSQDLSKHGSPYNEQFF.

V and J are TRBV24-1 and TRBJ2-7, with D maybe TRBD1 (6 bases). The germline V gene encodes CDR1 KGHDR and CDR2 SFDVKD. This CDR3 is 13 amino acids long. The V end was cut by 3 bases, the J end by 3 bases, with 8 bases between. CDR3 sequence: CATSDPRGYEQYF. The DNA for the CDR3 is TGTGCCACCAGTGATCCCAGGGGCTACGAGCAGTACTTC.

The chain has TRBV13 and TRBJ2-1, with TRBD2 matching 14 bases. The V gene's germline CDR1 is PRHDT and CDR2 FYEKMQ (reference sequence). The CDR3 totals 13 residues. Here the CDR3 DNA reads TGTGCTTCGGGACTAGCGGGGGACAATGAGCAGTTCTTC. Its protein product is CASGLAGDNEQFF. The full variable domain, in which reference TRBV13 and TRBJ2-1 provide the parts outside the CDR3, is AAGVIQSPRHLIKEKRETATLKCYPIPRHDTVYWYQQGPGQDPQFLISFYEKMQSDKGSIPDRFSAQQFSDYHSELNMSSLELGDSALYFCASGLAGDNEQFFGPGTRLTVL.

A single count supports this clonotype. The chain employs TRBV11-3 and TRBJ1-2; possibly TRBD1 for D (5 bases). The CDR3 totals 14 residues. The germline V gene encodes CDR1 SGHNT and CDR2 YENEEA. V dropped 1 base and J dropped 4 bases, with 10 bases sitting between them. The CDR3 here is CASSLAGTLYGYTF. The CDR3 DNA is TGTGCCAGCAGCTTAGCAGGGACTCTCTATGGCTACACCTTC.

This sequence joins TRBV20-1 and TRBJ2-3; weak D call: TRBD1 (6 bases). Germline CDR1 DFQATT, CDR2 SNEGSKA (reference sequence). The V and J ends lost 0 bases and 2 bases respectively, with 18 bases between them. The CDR3 has 17 amino acids. CDR3 loop: CSARDSEGVRITDTQYF. The CDR3 coding sequence is TGCAGTGCTAGAGATTCCGAGGGGGTCCGGATCACAGATACGCAGTATTTT.

This rearrangement joins TRBV4-1 to TRBJ1-2; D might be TRBD1 (5 bases). The CDR3 contains 14 residues. The germline V gene encodes CDR1 MGHRA and CDR2 YSYEKL. The germline V and J ends were trimmed by 2 bases and 2 bases, with 9 bases remaining between them. CDR3 region: CASSQRGENYGYTF. The CDR3 DNA reads TGCGCCAGCAGCCAAAGAGGGGAAAACTATGGCTACACCTTC.

The CDR3 DNA reads as TGTGCCAGCAGTCCCGGGACAGGGTTATACGAGCAGTACTTC. Protein sequence: CASSPGTGLYEQYF. The chain links TRBV6-2 or TRBV6-3 to TRBJ2-7, with TRBD1 matching 9 bases. CDR1 MNHEY and CDR2 SVGEGT come from the germline V gene. The ends lost 5 bases at V and 4 bases at J; junction bases unmatched: 6. The CDR3 runs 14 residues.

The rearrangement joins TRBV20-1 to TRBJ1-2, with D perhaps matching TRBD1 (6 bases). Germline-derived CDR1 and CDR2 are DFQATT and SNEGSKA (reference sequence). The length of the CDR3 is 15 residues. V dropped 1 base and J dropped 4 bases, with 16 bases sitting between them. The CDR3 loop is CSARVKLTQGYGYTF. CDR3 in DNA: TGCAGTGCTAGAGTCAAACTAACACAGGGCTATGGCTACACCTTC.

V usage is TRBV20-1 and J usage is TRBJ1-5, with D perhaps TRBD1 (6 bases). CDR3 size: 16 residues. Germline values: CDR1 DFQATT, CDR2 SNEGSKA (reference sequence). The V end was cut by 3 bases, the J end by 0 bases, with 15 bases between. The CDR3 sequence is CSARARGLYSNQPQHF. The DNA for the CDR3 is TGCAGTGCTAGGGCCAGGGGACTCTATAGCAATCAGCCCCAGCATTTT.

The chain has TRBV11-2 and TRBJ2-7; 10 bases are shared with TRBD2. The CDR3 is 13 amino acids. Germline-derived CDR1 and CDR2 are SGHAT and FQNNGV. Trimming removed 4 bases from V and 5 bases from J; junction bases left unmatched: 2. Here the CDR3 reads CASSWTSGHEQYF. For the CDR3, the DNA is TGTGCCAGCAGCTGGACTAGCGGCCACGAGCAGTACTTC.

J is TRBJ1-5 and V is TRBV30; tentatively, D is TRBD1 (6 bases). Germline V gives CDR1 GTSNPN, CDR2 SVGIG (reference sequence). V was trimmed by 1 base and J by 2 bases, leaving 12 bases between them. The CDR3 sequence is 15 residues long. DNA for the CDR3: TGTGCCTGGAGTGATTACAGGGTGGGCAATCAGCCCCAGCATTTT. It codes for CAWSDYRVGNQPQHF.

The V and J genes are TRBV11-3 and TRBJ2-2; TRBD1 aligns across 8 bases. From germline, CDR1 is SGHNT and CDR2 YENEEA. The CDR3 contains 16 residues. V shed 5 bases and J 4 bases; nucleotides not matched to a gene: 9. CDR3 loop: CASSRGRTGSTGELFF. The CDR3 bases are TGTGCCAGCAGCAGGGGGAGGACAGGGAGCACCGGGGAGCTGTTTTTT.

This sequence joins TRBV9 and TRBJ1-2; possibly TRBD1 for D (5 bases). Germline V gene data show CDR1 as SGDLS and CDR2 as YYNGEE. Trimming removed 4 bases from V and 0 bases from J, with 10 bases in between. CDR3 length: 14 residues. The CDR3 region is CASSFRGANYGYTF. Here the CDR3 DNA reads TGTGCCAGCAGCTTCCGAGGGGCTAACTATGGCTACACCTTC.

This chain joins TRBV7-8 and TRBJ2-7; unclear D gene. The V end was cut by 5 bases, the J end by 2 bases, with 13 bases between. Germline lookup yields CDR1 SGHVS and CDR2 FQNEAQ. The CDR3 consists of 14 residues. The CDR3 DNA reads as TGTGCCAGCAGCCTCCGTTCGGTCCCCTACGAGCAGTACTTC. This translates into CASSLRSVPYEQYF.

CDR3 sequence reads: CASSPLLEGVTDTQYF. In nucleotides, the CDR3 is TGTGCCAGCAGCCCCCTTCTAGAGGGGGTCACAGATACGCAGTATTTT. This rearrangement joins TRBV3-1 to TRBJ2-3; D perhaps matches TRBD1 (6 bases). Germline CDR1 and CDR2: LGHDT and YNNKEL (reference sequence). V was clipped by 4 bases and J by 2 bases, with 16 bases between them. This CDR3 region has 16 residues.